A selection of T cell receptor beta chains follows, all from one sample in a study of cytomegalovirus exposure and HLA in healthy donors. TCRdb keeps only in-frame clones here, not all; method: immunoSEQ multiplex PCR. Of roughly 100,000 clones in the sample, 82% are singletons; the top ten hold approximately 3.8%. What was sequenced was PBMCs. Every receptor here comes from a man aged 45-60 years in good health and CMV-seronegative. The CDR3 runs from the conserved cysteine through the conserved F or W. D genes are given only for firm matches. The listing skips clone size in some rows; elsewhere it reads once, few, many or a size class.

>.|.|TRBJ2-3|TRBV14
CASSQDLVTDTQYF
TGTGCCAGCAGCCAAGATCTCGTCACAGATACGCAGTATTTT
>TRBD1|.|TRBJ1-2|TRBV6-5
CASSYPGQGYGYTF
TGTGCCAGCAGTTACCCGGGACAGGGATATGGCTACACCTTC
>.|.|TRBJ2-1|TRBV10-3
CAIRNPNRDHNEQFF
TGTGCCATCAGAAACCCGAACAGGGACCACAATGAGCAGTTCTTC
>.|.|TRBJ2-1|TRBV10-3
CAISESVGEQFF
TGTGCCATCAGCGAGTCAGTCGGTGAGCAGTTCTTC
>TRBD1|.|TRBJ1-4|TRBV5-1
CASRAGTGHEKLFF
TGCGCCAGCCGTGCCGGGACAGGGCATGAAAAACTGTTTTTT
>TRBD1|few|TRBJ1-4|TRBV30
CAWPRRGANEKLFF
TGTGCCTGGCCCCGCAGGGGGGCTAATGAAAAACTGTTTTTT
>.|.|TRBJ2-7|TRBV13
CASSLGRVARERSYEQYF
TGTGCCAGCAGCTTAGGGAGGGTAGCCCGGGAGAGGTCCTACGAGCAGTACTTC
>.|.|TRBJ2-5|TRBV29-1
CSINGFQETQYF
TGCAGCATAAACGGGTTCCAAGAGACCCAGTACTTC
>TRBD2|.|TRBJ2-3|TRBV6-5
CASRISGSTDTQYF
TGTGCCAGCAGGATTAGCGGGAGTACAGATACGCAGTATTTT
>.|few|TRBJ2-6|TRBV5-4
CATLRWSSGANVLTF
TGTGCCACCCTTAGGTGGAGTTCTGGGGCCAACGTCCTGACTTTC
>.|.|TRBJ2-3|TRBV2
CASSFFPDTQYF
TGTGCCAGCAGTTTCTTCCCAGATACGCAGTATTTT
>TRBD1|.|TRBJ2-2|TRBV5-1
CASSAQTGGYTGELFF
TGCGCCAGCAGCGCCCAGACAGGGGGGTACACCGGGGAGCTGTTTTTT
>TRBD2|once|TRBJ2-3|TRBV5-4
CASSLAGTGTDTQYF
TGTGCCAGCAGCTTAGCGGGAACAGGCACAGATACGCAGTATTTT
>.|.|TRBJ2-6|TRBV2
CASLLVDSGANVLTF
TGTGCCAGCCTTCTAGTGGATTCTGGGGCCAACGTCCTGACTTTC
>.|.|TRBJ2-5|TRBV6-5
CASSYTGTLETQYF
TGTGCCAGCAGTTACACCGGGACTCTCGAGACCCAGTACTTC
>.|.|TRBJ2-5|TRBV29-1
CSAQAGGAETQYF
TGCAGCGCTCAAGCGGGTGGGGCAGAGACCCAGTACTTC
>TRBD1|.|TRBJ1-2|TRBV27
CASSLEDRGRDGYTF
TGTGCCAGCAGTTTAGAAGACAGGGGGCGCGATGGCTACACCTTC
>.|.|TRBJ1-2|TRBV7-2
CASRLNRDIGGYTF
TGTGCCAGCAGACTTAATCGGGACATTGGCGGCTACACCTTC
>TRBD1|.|TRBJ1-1|TRBV19
CASRPQGGTEAFF
TGTGCCAGCAGACCTCAGGGGGGCACTGAAGCTTTCTTT
>.|.|TRBJ1-5|TRBV7-9
CASSLGGFDQPQHF
TGTGCCAGCAGCTTGGGAGGGTTTGATCAGCCCCAGCATTTT